This paragraph covers one T cell receptor (beta chain) sequence. Its target is unknown. These data come from a study of T cell responses to AZD1222 COVID-19 vaccine. The table came from immunoSEQ multiplex PCR; TCRdb's copy has only in-frame clones and leaves some out. Of more than 150,000 clones in the sample, 85% to 95% are singletons; the top ten hold approximately 1.8%. Unmatched junction bases numbered 8, after V lost 1 base and J lost 5 bases. Germline V gene sequence: CDR1 SGHTA, CDR2 FQGNSA. The CDR3 is 16 residues long. Study-wide findings and caveats: Clonal diversity was possibly underestimated, and the donors were mostly white British, with more females. Spike-specific TCR breadth rose after two AZD1222 doses, and depth rose as well.

The sequence was collected from an adult who received the AZD1222 COVID-19 vaccine. V and J are TRBV7-2 and TRBJ2-5, with 9 positions matching TRBD2. The sequencing used peripheral blood, collected 28 days after the second AZD1222 dose. CDR3 nucleotides: TGTGCCAGCAGCTTAGTGGGTAGCGGGAGTTGGGAGACCCAGTACTTC. Protein product: CASSLVGSGSWETQYF.